This TCR beta chain was found in a study of cytomegalovirus exposure and HLA in healthy donors. A few counts support this clone. With 60 Vbeta and 13 Jbeta primers, the PCR was carried out. Sequenced by immunoSEQ multiplex PCR; TCRdb stores in-frame clones only, minus some. The table includes 180,000 or so clones, approximately 72% detected once. With 1 base removed from V and 2 bases from J, the gap between germline ends came to 12 bases. The germline V gene has CDR1 SEHNR and CDR2 FQNEAQ (reference sequence). The CDR3 consists of 15 residues. Sequenced material: PBMCs. The TCR originated in a human donor in good health. The chain is built from TRBV7-9 and TRBJ2-7; the D gene is possibly TRBD2 (6 bases). The CDR3 sequence: CASSLGFGGAYEQYF. The CDR3 region has the DNA TGTGCCAGCAGCTTAGGATTCGGGGGAGCCTACGAGCAGTACTTC.